This section outlines one T cell receptor (beta chain) sequence together with its context. The data are from a study of T cell responses to AZD1222 COVID-19 vaccine. Assay: immunoSEQ multiplex PCR; the TCRdb copy retains only in-frame clones and omits some. Among about 190,000 clones, 80% to 90% were seen once, and the ten largest hold 6.9%. Germline CDR1 reads PRHDT; CDR2 reads FYEKMQ (reference sequence). The CDR3 sequence is 15 residues long. V was clipped by 1 base and J by 1 base, with 9 bases between them. V usage is TRBV13 and J usage is TRBJ2-3, with D perhaps matching TRBD2 (6 bases). This TCR derives from an adult in good health. The starting material was peripheral blood, obtained on day 0 of AZD1222 vaccination. The CDR3 protein is CASSLDGGGTDTQYF. CDR3 nucleotides: TGTGCCAGCAGCTTAGACGGCGGGGGCACAGATACGCAGTATTTT.